What follows describes a single T cell receptor (beta chain). The antigen is undetermined. Only in-frame clones appear in the TCRdb table, and some are missing; sequencing was by immunoSEQ multiplex PCR. This sample yields under 20,000 clones, of which around 87% are seen a single time; less than 4% belongs to the top ten. Trimming stripped 5 bases from V and 8 bases from J, with 15 bases between. CDR3 length equals 13 residues. From germline, CDR1 is SEHNR and CDR2 FQNEAQ (reference sequence). The data were obtained in a study of PD-1 blockade in classical Hodgkin lymphoma. Study-wide results and caveats: In newly diagnosed patients, baseline TCR diversity was reportedly below that of healthy donors. The causes of the repertoire differences, possibly disease activity or prior therapy, remain undefined.

Specified time point: newly diagnosed, previously untreated cHL patient sample. This TCR derives from a human donor with classical Hodgkin lymphoma. Sequencing input: peripheral blood mononuclear cells (PBMCs). The chain joins TRBV7-9 to TRBJ1-1, with D possibly TRBD1 on 5 matching bases. The CDR3 bases are TGTGCCAGCAGCGATACCGGACACAGCGAAGCTTTCTTT. Translation: CASSDTGHSEAFF.